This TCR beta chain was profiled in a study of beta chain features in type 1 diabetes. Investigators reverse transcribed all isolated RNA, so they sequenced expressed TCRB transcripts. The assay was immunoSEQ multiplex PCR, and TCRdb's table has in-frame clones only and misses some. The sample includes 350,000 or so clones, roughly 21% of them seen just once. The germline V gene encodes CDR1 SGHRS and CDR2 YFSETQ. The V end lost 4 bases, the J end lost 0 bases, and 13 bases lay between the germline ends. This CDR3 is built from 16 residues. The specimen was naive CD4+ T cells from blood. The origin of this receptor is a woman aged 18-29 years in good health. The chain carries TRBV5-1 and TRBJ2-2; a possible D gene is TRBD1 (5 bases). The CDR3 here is CASSPTAGTNTGELFF. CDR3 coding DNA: TGCGCCAGCAGCCCCACGGCAGGGACGAACACCGGGGAGCTGTTTTTT.